Shown below are 11 T cell receptor beta chains from a single sample sequenced in a study of cytomegalovirus exposure and HLA in healthy donors. The primer mix had 60 Vbeta and 13 Jbeta primers. TCRdb's copy holds only in-frame clones and misses some; the assay was immunoSEQ multiplex PCR. The data show under 200,000 clones, with roughly 82% seen just once and more than 1.3% held by the top ten. Sample: PBMCs. The receptors here all came from a girl aged 10 to 17 in good health and CMV-seropositive.

The rearrangement joins TRBV5-4 to TRBJ2-7; D gene ambiguous. Trimming cost V 1 base and J 5 bases, with 13 bases left between them. This CDR3 is built from 14 residues. The germline V gene has CDR1 SGHNT and CDR2 YYREEE (reference sequence). The CDR3 coding sequence is TGTGCCAGCAGCTTGTTGATCAGCACAGACGAGCAGTACTTC. Amino acids: CASSLLISTDEQYF.

This clone appeared a few times. This chain joins TRBV7-2 and TRBJ1-5; D unresolved. This CDR3 region has 17 residues. Between the trimmed V and J ends, which lost 5 bases and 3 bases, there was a span of 20 bases. The V gene's germline CDR1 is SGHTA and CDR2 FQGNSA. In DNA, the CDR3 is TGTGCCAGCAGCCCCGAAATCGGCAGGCAGGACAATCAGCCCCAGCATTTT. It encodes CASSPEIGRQDNQPQHF.

V and J are TRBV5-1 and TRBJ2-7; 10 bases match TRBD1. Unmatched junction bases numbered 6, after V lost 4 bases and J lost 2 bases. The CDR3 runs to 15 residues. CDR1 is SGHRS, CDR2 YFSETQ, per germline. CDR3 nucleotides: TGCGCCAGCAGCCCCGGACAGGGGGGGACCTACGAGCAGTACTTC. This encodes CASSPGQGGTYEQYF.

A note on this clone: Relative to the germline gene, one junction end is altered; a read error may explain this. Other DNA sequences in this specimen translate into the identical CDR3. The chain carries TRBV9 and TRBJ2-1, with D perhaps TRBD2 (5 bases). CDR1 is SGDLS and CDR2 is YYNGEE in the germline V gene. The CDR3 is made up of 14 amino acids. CDR3 residues: CASSVGVLHNEQFF. In DNA form, the CDR3 reads TGTGCCAGTAGCGTAGGAGTCCTCCACAATGAGCAGTTCTTC.

Only one count was recorded for this clone. The J gene is TRBJ2-5, the V gene TRBV9, with TRBD2 as a possible D gene (5 bases). The V and J ends lost 2 bases and 1 base respectively, with 12 bases between them. Germline values: CDR1 SGDLS, CDR2 YYNGEE. The CDR3 contains 15 residues. The CDR3 DNA is TGTGCCAGCAGCGTCCAAGCGGCCGTCCAAGAGACCCAGTACTTC. Translation: CASSVQAAVQETQYF.

The rearrangement joins TRBV5-1 to TRBJ1-4; 9 nucleotides align to TRBD1. From germline, CDR1 is SGHRS and CDR2 YFSETQ. The CDR3 totals 15 residues. With 4 bases clipped from V and 4 bases from J, the junction kept 5 bases outside the gene matches. This chain's CDR3 is CASSRPGQGNEKLFF. CDR3 nucleotides: TGCGCCAGCAGCCGCCCGGGACAGGGTAATGAAAAACTGTTTTTT.

The rearrangement links TRBV2 to TRBJ1-4; no definite D call. The CDR3 runs to 13 residues. V lost 10 bases, J lost 6 bases, and 15 bases lay in between. CDR1 is SNHLY and CDR2 is FYNNEI in the germline V gene. CDR3 region: CATQPGSDEKLFF. The CDR3 DNA reads TGTGCCACCCAACCGGGGTCGGATGAAAAACTGTTTTTT.

The chain carries TRBV19 and TRBJ1-5; 7 nucleotides agree with TRBD1. J lost 3 bases, V lost 5 bases, and 4 bases had no gene match. The CDR3 consists of 14 residues. Germline-derived CDR1 and CDR2 are LNHDA and SQIVND (reference sequence). The CDR3 here is CASSAGGFNQPQHF. The CDR3 coding sequence is TGTGCCAGTAGTGCAGGGGGATTCAATCAGCCCCAGCATTTT.

This clone occurred a few times. V and J are TRBV4-3 and TRBJ1-1; no clear D. Germline CDR1 and CDR2: LGHNA and YSLEER. The CDR3 sequence is 15 residues long. V was trimmed by 0 bases and J by 0 bases, leaving 8 bases between them. The CDR3 DNA reads TGCGCCAGCAGCCAAGATGGGCAACTGAACACTGAAGCTTTCTTT. Its protein product is CASSQDGQLNTEAFF.

The rearrangement uses TRBV7-2 and TRBJ1-5, with D unclear. Looked up from germline, CDR1 is SGHTA and CDR2 is FQGNSA. Trimming removed 7 bases at V and 3 bases at J, with 13 bases between. CDR3 length: 14 residues. The CDR3 is CASTDTDYNQPQHF. CDR3 DNA: TGTGCCAGCACCGATACAGATTACAATCAGCCCCAGCATTTT.

This clone was observed once. This chain joins TRBV10-1 and TRBJ2-3; TRBD2 matches at 7 bases. CDR3 length: 15 residues. After removal of 0 bases from V and 3 bases from J, the junction contained 3 bases not matched to a gene. Germline CDR1 WNHNN, CDR2 SYGVQD (reference sequence). The CDR3 loop reads CASSESKAGTDTQYF. CDR3 nucleotides: TGCGCCAGCAGTGAGTCAAAAGCGGGGACAGATACGCAGTATTTT.